A single sample is the source of the 10 T cell receptor beta chains below, sequenced in a study of T cell responses to AZD1222 COVID-19 vaccine. The repertoire was sequenced with immunoSEQ multiplex PCR; TCRdb's copy has only in-frame clones and lacks some. Among some 84,000 clones listed, around nine tenths were seen once. Sample: peripheral blood, taken 28 days after the second AZD1222 dose. All receptors derive from an adult who received the AZD1222 COVID-19 vaccine.

The chain uses TRBV5-5 and TRBJ1-2; no clear D gene. Deletions cut 5 bases from V and 1 base from J, with 15 bases between. CDR1 is SGHKS, CDR2 YYEKEE, per germline (reference sequence). There are 15 residues in the CDR3. Here the CDR3 DNA reads TGTGCCAGCAGAGTGGCGCCCCAACTTAACTATGGCTACACCTTC. Translated: CASRVAPQLNYGYTF. The entire variable domain, with the rest obtained from reference TRBV5-5 and TRBJ1-2, is as follows: DAGVTQSPTHLIKTRGQQVTLRCSPISGHKSVSWYQQVLGQGPQFIFQYYEKEERGRGNFPDRFSARQFPNYSSELNVNALLLGDSALYLCASRVAPQLNYGYTFGSGTRLTVV.

The chain is built from TRBV3-1 (or the pseudogene TRBV3-2) and TRBJ1-2; a weak D match, TRBD1 (6 bases). The V gene lost 0 bases and the J gene lost 7 bases, with 15 bases spanning the gap. CDR1 is LGHDT, CDR2 YNNKEL, per germline (reference sequence). This CDR3 region has 15 residues. CDR3 loop: CASSQEPQGSRGYTF. CDR3 in DNA: TGTGCCAGCAGCCAAGAGCCACAGGGTTCGCGTGGCTACACCTTC.

V gene TRBV5-5 combines with J gene TRBJ2-3; D perhaps matches TRBD2 (5 bases). Per germline, CDR1 SGHKS and CDR2 YYEKEE (reference sequence). The V and J ends lost 7 bases and 0 bases respectively, with 12 bases between them. CDR3 size: 14 residues. CDR3 in DNA: TGTGCCAGCTGGTTGGGAGACAGCACAGATACGCAGTATTTT. It yields the protein CASWLGDSTDTQYF.

This chain joins TRBV7-3 and TRBJ2-3; D may be TRBD1 or TRBD2 (5 bases each). This CDR3 contains 13 residues. Trimming left V 2 bases short and J 6 bases short, with 9 bases between. Germline V gene data show CDR1 as SGHTA and CDR2 as FQGTGA. CDR3 sequence reads: CASSLRRDDTQYF. For the CDR3, the DNA is TGTGCCAGCAGCTTACGTAGGGACGATACGCAGTATTTT. The complete variable domain, with remaining parts taken from reference TRBV7-3 and TRBJ2-3, reads GAGVSQTPSNKVTEKGKYVELRCDPISGHTALYWYRQSLGQGPEFLIYFQGTGAADDSGLPNDRFFAVRPEGSVSTLKIQRTERGDSAVYLCASSLRRDDTQYFGPGTRLTVL.

The chain couples TRBV5-1 to TRBJ2-3; D may be TRBD1 (5 bases). CDR1 SGHRS and CDR2 YFSETQ come from the germline V gene. V shed 6 bases and J shed 6 bases, with 17 bases lying between them. This CDR3 region has 14 residues. The CDR3 coding sequence is TGCGCCAGCAAGGTAGGGCAGGGATTGGATACGCAGTATTTT. Translating it yields CASKVGQGLDTQYF. Full variable domain (rest looked up from reference TRBV5-1 and TRBJ2-3): KAGVTQTPRYLIKTRGQQVTLSCSPISGHRSVSWYQQTPGQGLQFLFEYFSETQRNKGNFPGRFSGRQFSNSRSEMNVSTLELGDSALYLCASKVGQGLDTQYFGPGTRLTVL.

The CDR3 reads CASSPGASGGSYEQYF. CDR3 in DNA: TGTGCCAGCAGCCCCGGCGCGAGCGGGGGCTCCTACGAGCAGTACTTC. V gene TRBV7-9 combines with J gene TRBJ2-7; 8 nucleotides match TRBD2. This CDR3 has 16 amino acids. The germline V gene encodes CDR1 SEHNR and CDR2 FQNEAQ (reference sequence). V lost 5 bases, J lost 0 bases, and 9 bases stayed unmatched.

This clone was observed a handful of times. The chain's CDR3 is CASSLIGSEQYF. Written as DNA, the CDR3 is TGTGCCAGCAGCTTAATAGGGAGCGAGCAGTACTTC. The chain recombines TRBV7-3 with TRBJ2-7; D is perhaps TRBD2 (5 bases). CDR1 is SGHTA, CDR2 FQGTGA, per germline. V shed 1 base and J shed 6 bases, with 7 bases lying between them. The CDR3 runs 12 residues.

This clone has only one observation. The J gene is TRBJ2-7, the V gene TRBV6-2 or TRBV6-3; a possible D gene is TRBD1 (5 bases). The CDR3 covers 15 residues. Per the germline V gene, CDR1 is MNHEY and CDR2 is SVGEGT. The V and J ends lost 6 bases and 1 base respectively, with 16 bases between them. The CDR3 region is CASSPEGAGSYEQYF. The CDR3 DNA reads as TGTGCCAGCAGCCCAGAAGGGGCAGGGTCCTACGAGCAGTACTTC.

The chain carries TRBV27 and TRBJ1-6, with 7 bases matching TRBD1. Unmatched junction bases numbered 11, after V lost 7 bases and J lost 11 bases. Germline CDR1 reads MNHEY; CDR2 reads SMNVEV (reference sequence). The CDR3 loop spans 14 amino acids. The CDR3 nucleotides are TGTGCCAGCACCAGGACAGGATCCGAAGCACCCCTCCACTTT. It specifies CASTRTGSEAPLHF.

The chain is built from TRBV7-9 and TRBJ2-1; D is possibly TRBD1 (6 bases). The germline CDR1 and CDR2 sequences are SEHNR and FQNEAQ (reference sequence). V lost 5 bases and J 11 bases, leaving 16 bases between the germline ends. The CDR3 runs to 13 residues. CDR3: CASSPGTGQKQFF. In nucleotides, the CDR3 is TGTGCCAGCAGCCCCGGGACCGGACAGAAGCAGTTCTTC.